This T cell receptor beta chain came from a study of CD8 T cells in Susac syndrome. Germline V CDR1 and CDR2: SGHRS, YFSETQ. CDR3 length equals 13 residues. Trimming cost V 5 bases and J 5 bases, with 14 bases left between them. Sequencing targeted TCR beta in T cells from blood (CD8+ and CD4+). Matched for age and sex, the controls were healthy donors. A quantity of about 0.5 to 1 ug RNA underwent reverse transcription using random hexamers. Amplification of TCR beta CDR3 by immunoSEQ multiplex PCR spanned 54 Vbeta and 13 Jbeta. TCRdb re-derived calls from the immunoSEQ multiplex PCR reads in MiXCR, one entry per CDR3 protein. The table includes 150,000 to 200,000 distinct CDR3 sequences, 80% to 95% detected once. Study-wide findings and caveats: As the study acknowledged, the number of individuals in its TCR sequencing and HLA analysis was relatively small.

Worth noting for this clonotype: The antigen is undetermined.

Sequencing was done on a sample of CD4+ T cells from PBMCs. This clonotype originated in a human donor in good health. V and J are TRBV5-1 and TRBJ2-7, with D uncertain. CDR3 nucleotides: TGCGCCAGCAGTTCGAAACTCTGGGACGAGCAGTACTTC. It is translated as CASSSKLWDEQYF.